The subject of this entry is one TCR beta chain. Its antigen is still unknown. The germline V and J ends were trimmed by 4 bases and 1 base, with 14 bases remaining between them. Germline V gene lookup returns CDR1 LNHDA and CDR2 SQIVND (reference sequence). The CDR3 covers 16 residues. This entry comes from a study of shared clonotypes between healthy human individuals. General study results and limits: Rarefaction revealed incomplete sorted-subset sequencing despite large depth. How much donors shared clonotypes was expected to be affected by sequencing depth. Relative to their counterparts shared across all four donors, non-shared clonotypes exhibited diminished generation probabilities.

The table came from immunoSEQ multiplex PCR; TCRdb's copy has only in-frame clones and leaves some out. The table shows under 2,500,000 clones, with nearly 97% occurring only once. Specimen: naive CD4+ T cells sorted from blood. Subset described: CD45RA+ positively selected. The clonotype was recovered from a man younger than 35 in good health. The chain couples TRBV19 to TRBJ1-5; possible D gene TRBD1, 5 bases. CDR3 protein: CASSTGQGGSNQPQHF. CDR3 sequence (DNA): TGTGCCAGTAGTACAGGACAAGGAGGGAGCAATCAGCCCCAGCATTTT. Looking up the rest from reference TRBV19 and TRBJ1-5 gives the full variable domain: DGGITQSPKYLFRKEGQNVTLSCEQNLNHDAMYWYRQDPGQGLRLIYYSQIVNDFQKGDIAEGYSVSREKKESFPLTVTSAQKNPTAFYLCASSTGQGGSNQPQHFGDGTRLSIL.